This T cell receptor (beta chain) derives from a study of shared clonotypes between healthy human individuals. Data came from immunoSEQ multiplex PCR; TCRdb stores just in-frame clones and leaves some out. The table lists about 1.1 million clones, about 72% of them singletons. General observations from the study: Of the naive CD4 clonotypes, around 5.2% were shared across several donors. Clonotypes which were not shared had lower generation probabilities than clonotypes that all four donors shared.

With regard to this clone: The antigen is not known.

Sequencing was performed on memory CD4+ T cells from PBMCs. Regarding subset: CD45RA-negative fraction. This clonotype was sampled from a man younger than 30 in good health. Some clones in this sample may be carry-over from other donors' samples.

Written as DNA, the CDR3 is TGTGCCAGTAGGCCGGTTGGACAGAGGGGGTCCTCCTACGAGCAGTACTTC. Translating gives CASRPVGQRGSSYEQYF. The chain is built from TRBV19 and TRBJ2-7; D perhaps matches TRBD1 (6 bases). V gave up 6 bases and J gave up 0 bases, with 21 bases separating them. Germline V gene lookup returns CDR1 LNHDA and CDR2 SQIVND (reference sequence). CDR3 size: 17 residues.